This T cell receptor beta chain was sequenced in a study of blood T cell repertoires in COVID-19. Study summary: T cells, B-cell-depleted T cells, or PBMCs supplied cDNA or gDNA.

In the original processing: Nucleated cell counts were estimated from reference gene primer amplification. Data came from immunoSEQ multiplex PCR; TCRdb stores just in-frame clones and leaves some out. V and J calls and clone size are given by that table; D and trimming were obtained from the DNA. The sample records under 130,000 clones, approximately 84% being singletons. Per the germline V gene, CDR1 is MGHRA and CDR2 is YSYEKL. J was trimmed by 5 bases and V by 4 bases; bases with no gene match: 4. The CDR3 is 13 residues long. The sequenced material came from peripheral blood. This sequence originates from a human donor in a cohort sampled during active COVID-19. The chain is built from TRBV4-1 and TRBJ1-1; 7 nucleotides align to TRBD1. The CDR3, as DNA: TGCGCCAGCAGCCCGACAGGGAGTACTGAAGCTTTCTTT. This translates into CASSPTGSTEAFF.